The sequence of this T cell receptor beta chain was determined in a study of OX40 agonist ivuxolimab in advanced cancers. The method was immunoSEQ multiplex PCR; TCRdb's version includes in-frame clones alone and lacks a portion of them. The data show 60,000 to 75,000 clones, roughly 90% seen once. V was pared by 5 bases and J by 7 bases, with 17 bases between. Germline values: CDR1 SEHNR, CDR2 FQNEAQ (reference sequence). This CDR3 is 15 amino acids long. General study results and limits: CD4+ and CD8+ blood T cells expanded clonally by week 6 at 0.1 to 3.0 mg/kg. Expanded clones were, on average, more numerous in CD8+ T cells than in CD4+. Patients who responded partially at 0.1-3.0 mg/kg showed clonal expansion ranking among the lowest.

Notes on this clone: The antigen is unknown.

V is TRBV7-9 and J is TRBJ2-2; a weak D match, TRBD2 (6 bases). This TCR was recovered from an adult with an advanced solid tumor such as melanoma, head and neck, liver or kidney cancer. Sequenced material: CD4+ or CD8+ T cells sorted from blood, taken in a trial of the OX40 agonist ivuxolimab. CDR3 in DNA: TGTGCCAGCAGCGCGGGACTCCCCGGGGGCGGGGAGCTGTTTTTT. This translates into CASSAGLPGGGELFF. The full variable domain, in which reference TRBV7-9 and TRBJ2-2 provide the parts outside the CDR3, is DTGVSQNPRHKITKRGQNVTFRCDPISEHNRLYWYRQTLGQGPEFLTYFQNEAQLEKSRLLSDRFSAERPKGSFSTLEIQRTEQGDSAMYLCASSAGLPGGGELFFGEGSRLTVL.